This TCR beta chain stems from a study of blood T cells in healthy people across ages. The second PCR ran about 6 to 11 cycles with a sample-barcoded 5' primer and J-beta primers. Every cDNA was tagged by a template-switch adaptor with 12 random nucleotides. TCRdb re-called the 5' RACE reads through MiXCR, storing one row per CDR3 protein. The data contain approximately 1.5 million distinct CDR3 sequences, roughly two fifths of them singletons. This clonotype was seen a few times. As yet, its antigen is unknown. For every donor, a draw yielded ten milliliters of peripheral blood. Total RNA was isolated from each sample in quantities of at least 6 micrograms. Study-wide findings and caveats: The lack of PBMC sorting stopped any conclusive naive versus antigen-experienced comparison.

Trimming left V 1 base short and J 6 bases short, with 9 bases between. The CDR3 contains 13 residues. Germline-derived CDR1 and CDR2 are SEHNR and FQNEAQ (reference sequence). This receptor was identified in a woman between 18 and 30 years old in good health. The chain employs TRBV7-9 and TRBJ1-2, with D perhaps matching TRBD1 (6 bases). Sequencing was done on a sample of blood. The CDR3 loop reads CASSLDGGNGYTF. The CDR3 coding sequence is TGTGCCAGCAGCTTAGACGGGGGCAATGGCTACACCTTC.